The 13 T cell receptor beta chains below all came from one sample that was sequenced in a study of blood T cell repertoires in COVID-19. Sequencing used immunoSEQ multiplex PCR; TCRdb keeps in-frame clones, though not all of them. Of roughly 280,000 clones in the sample, roughly 89% were seen once. Sequencing was carried out using peripheral blood. These receptors all come from a man in his forties or fifties with acute or convalescent COVID-19.

The genes are TRBV9 and TRBJ1-5, with D unresolved. V lost 4 bases, J lost 8 bases, and 16 bases lay in between. Germline V gene data show CDR1 as SGDLS and CDR2 as YYNGEE. The CDR3 is 14 amino acids. The CDR3 sequence is CASSLSRGSEPQHF. The CDR3 DNA reads as TGTGCCAGCAGCCTGTCGCGGGGAAGCGAGCCCCAGCATTTT.

This rearrangement joins TRBV27 to TRBJ1-5; TRBD1 matches 10 bases. Germline-derived CDR1 and CDR2 are MNHEY and SMNVEV (reference sequence). This CDR3 is built from 16 residues. J was trimmed by 5 bases and V by 5 bases; bases with no gene match: 9. CDR3 sequence reads: CASSPLGTGDHQPQHF. The CDR3 nucleotides are TGTGCCAGCAGTCCATTAGGGACAGGGGATCATCAGCCCCAGCATTTT.

This chain uses TRBV2 with TRBJ2-7; tentatively, D is TRBD2 (5 bases). V was clipped by 6 bases and J by 2 bases, with 8 bases between them. In germline, CDR1 is SNHLY, CDR2 FYNNEI. The CDR3 runs 12 residues. The CDR3 DNA follows: TGTGCCAGCAGCGAGGGAACCTACGAGCAGTACTTC. Translated: CASSEGTYEQYF.

The chain is built from TRBV19 and TRBJ1-1, with unresolved D. The CDR3 runs 14 residues. The V end was cut by 6 bases, the J end by 4 bases, with 15 bases between. Germline values: CDR1 LNHDA, CDR2 SQIVND (reference sequence). This CDR3 reads CASRVSGVGTEAFF. CDR3 DNA: TGTGCCAGTAGGGTCTCCGGGGTCGGCACTGAAGCTTTCTTT. Full variable domain (rest looked up from reference TRBV19 and TRBJ1-1): DGGITQSPKYLFRKEGQNVTLSCEQNLNHDAMYWYRQDPGQGLRLIYYSQIVNDFQKGDIAEGYSVSREKKESFPLTVTSAQKNPTAFYLCASRVSGVGTEAFFGQGTRLTVV.

The rearrangement uses TRBV9 and TRBJ2-3; D is uncertain. In germline, CDR1 is SGDLS, CDR2 YYNGEE. Trimming removed 0 bases from V and 5 bases from J, with 4 bases in between. CDR3 length: 12 amino acids. The CDR3 region is CASSVDQDTQYF. The CDR3 DNA reads TGTGCCAGCAGCGTAGATCAAGATACGCAGTATTTT.

The chain carries TRBV19 and TRBJ1-2, with 7 bases identical to TRBD1. The CDR3 consists of 15 residues. Per germline, CDR1 LNHDA and CDR2 SQIVND (reference sequence). J gave up 0 bases and V 5 bases, and 6 bases lay outside the gene matches. CDR3 coding DNA: TGTGCCAGTAGTCTGCGGGACAGATCTAACTATGGCTACACCTTC. This gives the protein CASSLRDRSNYGYTF.

This clone was recorded a few times. The chain joins TRBV6-5 to TRBJ1-4, with TRBD1 as a possible D gene (5 bases). CDR1 is MNHEY, CDR2 SVGAGI, per germline. This CDR3 spans 15 amino acids. Trimming left V 0 bases short and J 7 bases short, with 12 bases between. The CDR3 region is CASSYSSRGTEKLFF. The CDR3 DNA reads TGTGCCAGCAGTTACTCGAGTAGGGGAACTGAAAAACTGTTTTTT.

V is TRBV30 and J is TRBJ1-2; the D is unclear. The V gene lost 1 base and the J gene lost 1 base, with 7 bases spanning the gap. The CDR3 totals 13 residues. Germline CDR1 reads GTSNPN; CDR2 reads SVGIG (reference sequence). This chain's CDR3 is CAWSGALNYGYTF. CDR3 sequence (DNA): TGTGCCTGGAGTGGGGCCCTTAACTATGGCTACACCTTC.

CDR3 nucleotides: TGTGCCAGCTCATCCGACAGGGTGACCTATGGCTACACCTTC. This gives the protein CASSSDRVTYGYTF. The rearrangement links TRBV18 to TRBJ1-2, with 7 bases that match TRBD1. Per the germline V gene, CDR1 is KGHSH and CDR2 is LQKENI. CDR3 size: 14 residues. V shed 5 bases, J shed 4 bases, and the junction held 7 bases outside the gene matches. Full variable domain (missing parts from reference TRBV18 and TRBJ1-2): NAGVMQNPRHLVRRRGQEARLRCSPMKGHSHVYWYRQLPEEGLKFMVYLQKENIIDESGMPKERFSAEFPKEGPSILRIQQVVRGDSAAYFCASSSDRVTYGYTFGSGTRLTVV.

The V and J genes are TRBV18 and TRBJ2-7; 8 bases agree with TRBD2. Per the germline V gene, CDR1 is KGHSH and CDR2 is LQKENI. The CDR3 is 15 amino acids. J was trimmed by 0 bases and V by 0 bases; bases with no gene match: 1. CDR3 bases: TGTGCCAGCTCACCACCTAGCGGGGTCTCCTACGAGCAGTACTTC. This translates into CASSPPSGVSYEQYF.

The chain joins TRBV30 to TRBJ2-1; maybe TRBD2 (7 bases). The V end lost 2 bases, the J end lost 5 bases, and 13 bases lay between the germline ends. The germline V gene encodes CDR1 GTSNPN and CDR2 SVGIG (reference sequence). The length of the CDR3 is 14 residues. The CDR3 DNA is TGTGCCTGGAGTTGGGGGGGGCCAGACAATGAGCAGTTCTTC. The encoded protein is CAWSWGGPDNEQFF.

V usage is TRBV4-1 and J usage is TRBJ2-3; TRBD2 is a possible D gene (5 bases). The germline CDR1 and CDR2 sequences are MGHRA and YSYEKL. The CDR3 loop spans 16 amino acids. The V end lost 1 base, the J end lost 0 bases, and 11 bases lay between the germline ends. The CDR3 region has the DNA TGCGCCAGCAGCCAAGGGACGGGGAAGAGCACAGATACGCAGTATTTT. Encoded protein: CASSQGTGKSTDTQYF.

The chain uses TRBV4-1 and TRBJ2-1, with D maybe TRBD2 (6 bases). V lost 0 bases, J lost 11 bases, and 8 bases lay in between. Germline V gene lookup returns CDR1 MGHRA and CDR2 YSYEKL. The CDR3 totals 12 residues. The CDR3, as DNA: TGCGCCAGCAGCCAAGATCGGGAGAAGCAGTTCTTC. Its protein product is CASSQDREKQFF.